This entry concerns a single T cell receptor (beta chain). TCRdb's table, derived via immunoSEQ multiplex PCR, lists solely in-frame clones and lacks some. The sample carries some 28,000 clones, around 80% recorded once. This sample is drawn from a study of control samples from healthy donors and cancer patients. Germline V CDR1 and CDR2: MNHEY, SMNVEV (reference sequence). The V gene lost 3 bases and the J gene lost 4 bases, with 6 bases spanning the gap. The CDR3 extends over 12 amino acids. The TCR originated in a man in his 60s with head and neck cancer. The chain uses TRBV27 and TRBJ2-5; D is ambiguous. The sequencing input was PBMCs. CDR3 coding DNA: TGTGCCAGCAGTTTTCCAGGAGAGACCCAGTACTTC. It encodes CASSFPGETQYF.